This TCR beta chain came from a study of technical replicates of blood from a handful of donors. The CDR3 is 16 residues long. Trimming removed 0 bases from V and 5 bases from J; junction bases left unmatched: 9. Germline V lookup: CDR1 WNHNN, CDR2 SYGVQD (reference sequence). The repertoire was sequenced with immunoSEQ multiplex PCR; TCRdb's copy has only in-frame clones and lacks some. The repertoire includes some 15,000 clones, over 75% of them detected once, and 12% sits in the top ten. Sequencing was carried out using PBMCs. This receptor was taken from a human donor in good health. The rearrangement uses TRBV10-1 and TRBJ2-7; 8 bases are shared with TRBD2. This CDR3 is CASSESLPGGVHEQYF. In DNA, the CDR3 is TGCGCCAGCAGTGAGTCGTTACCGGGAGGGGTCCACGAGCAGTACTTC.